These 11 T cell receptor beta chains originate from one sample sequenced in a study of T cell repertoires in cytomegalovirus infection. No antigens are known for them. A single record per CDR3 protein comes from TCRdb applying MiXCR to the reads. The data contain fewer than 850,000 distinct CDR3 sequences, roughly 29% of them singletons. The source material was cultured CD8+ T cells from PBMCs, sampled from culture after CMV antigen stimulation. These receptors originate from a human donor in good health (CMV status not recorded). Some clones in this sample may be carry-over from other donors' samples.

Points on this clonotype: Compared with germline, one end of the junction differs, possibly owing to a read error. The chain joins TRBV12-3 or TRBV12-4 to TRBJ2-5; 7 nucleotides match TRBD1. The CDR3 spans 16 residues. CDR3 sequence (DNA): TGTTCCAGCAGTAACCCCCGGACAGGTTTTGGAGAGACCCAGTACTTC. Amino acid sequence: CSSSNPRTGFGETQYF.

The chain has TRBV7-9 and TRBJ1-2; unclear D gene. Trimming left V 1 base short and J 4 bases short, with 10 bases between. CDR3 length: 14 residues. The germline gives CDR1 SEHNR, CDR2 FQNEAQ (reference sequence). The CDR3 DNA reads TGTGCCAGCAGCTTAGTTACACCCTCCTATGGCTACACCTTC. It codes for CASSLVTPSYGYTF.

This clonotype was recorded at least ten times. The CDR3 sequence: CASRGTGGTEAFF. As DNA, the CDR3 is TGTGCCAGCAGAGGGACTGGGGGGACTGAAGCTTTCTTT. This chain connects TRBV9 to TRBJ1-1, with a tentative D call TRBD1 (5 bases). Trimming left V 5 bases short and J 5 bases short, with 13 bases between. The CDR3 has 13 amino acids. From germline, CDR1 is SGDLS and CDR2 YYNGEE.

The rearrangement joins TRBV5-4 to TRBJ2-5; D is possibly TRBD1 (6 bases). Germline CDR1 reads SGHNT; CDR2 reads YYREEE (reference sequence). Trimming took off 4 bases at V and 5 bases at J, with 12 bases between the two ends. The CDR3 consists of 13 residues. CDR3 residues: CASSPGTLETQYF. CDR3 sequence (DNA): TGTGCCAGCAGCCCCGGGACACTGGAGACCCAGTACTTC. Together with reference TRBV5-4 and TRBJ2-5, the CDR3 gives the full variable domain: ETGVTQSPTHLIKTRGQQVTLRCSSQSGHNTVSWYQQALGQGPQFIFQYYREEENGRGNFPPRFSGLQFPNYSSELNVNALELDDSALYLCASSPGTLETQYFGPGTRLLVL.

The chain uses TRBV9 and TRBJ2-1; possibly TRBD1 for D (6 bases). CDR1 and CDR2 from the germline V gene are SGDLS and YYNGEE. Trimming took 7 bases from V and 4 from J, leaving 15 bases between them. This CDR3 has 14 amino acids. The CDR3 protein is CASFRTERYNEQFF. The CDR3 nucleotides are TGTGCCAGCTTCCGGACAGAGCGTTACAATGAGCAGTTCTTC.

J is TRBJ2-5 and V is TRBV7-9; 8 positions agree with TRBD2. The length of the CDR3 is 13 residues. The J segment lost 5 bases and the V segment lost 7 bases, leaving 6 bases of the junction unmatched. The germline V gene encodes CDR1 SEHNR and CDR2 FQNEAQ (reference sequence). This CDR3 reads CASTHGGGETQYF. The CDR3 DNA follows: TGTGCCAGCACCCACGGCGGGGGGGAGACCCAGTACTTC.

In this sample, this clonotype turned up many times. V and J are TRBV28 and TRBJ1-2, with unresolved D. Germline V gene sequence: CDR1 MDHEN, CDR2 SYDVKM. V lost 6 bases, J lost 6 bases, and 14 bases lay in between. The CDR3 is 13 amino acids. CDR3 protein: CASSPPEDHGYTF. In DNA form, the CDR3 reads TGTGCCAGCAGCCCTCCGGAGGACCATGGCTACACCTTC.

In its sample, this clonotype was seen many times. The J gene is TRBJ1-1, the V gene TRBV6-5; D remains unclear. There are 11 residues in the CDR3. V was shortened by 6 bases and J by 4 bases, with 6 bases between the two germline ends. The germline CDR1 and CDR2 sequences are MNHEY and SVGAGI. For the CDR3, the DNA is TGTGCCAGCAGATTGGGCACTGAAGCTTTCTTT. Protein: CASRLGTEAFF.

In nucleotides, the CDR3 is TGTGCCAGCAGCTTAGATCCGGGGACGCTTCAAGAGACCCAGTACTTC. Its protein product is CASSLDPGTLQETQYF. The chain uses TRBV7-9 and TRBJ2-5; the D call may be TRBD1 or TRBD2 (5 bases each). The CDR3 has 16 residues. Germline assignment: CDR1 SEHNR and CDR2 FQNEAQ (reference sequence). V was trimmed by 1 base and J by 2 bases, leaving 14 bases between them.

The chain combines TRBV5-6 with TRBJ2-7, with D hard to call. Trimming removed 2 bases from V and 2 bases from J, with 8 bases in between. From germline, CDR1 is SGHDT and CDR2 YYEEEE. The CDR3 has 13 residues. The CDR3 loop reads CASSLWNPYEQYF. CDR3 bases: TGTGCCAGCAGCTTATGGAATCCCTACGAGCAGTACTTC. The whole variable domain, filled in from reference TRBV5-6 and TRBJ2-7, reads DAGVTQSPTHLIKTRGQQVTLRCSPKSGHDTVSWYQQALGQGPQFIFQYYEEEERQRGNFPDRFSGHQFPNYSSELNVNALLLGDSALYLCASSLWNPYEQYFGPGTRLTVT.

CDR3 sequence reads: CASTGDYTYEQYF. The CDR3 nucleotides are TGTGCCAGCACTGGGGACTACACCTACGAGCAGTACTTC. V and J are TRBV6-8 and TRBJ2-7, with 7 nucleotides matching TRBD2. The CDR3 has 13 amino acids. Looked up from germline, CDR1 is MNHGY and CDR2 is SAAAGT. Trimming at V came to 7 bases and at J to 2 bases, leaving 5 bases not matched to a gene.